This passage covers 24 T cell receptor beta chains from one sample sequenced in a study of T cell responses to AZD1222 COVID-19 vaccine. Sequenced by immunoSEQ multiplex PCR; TCRdb stores in-frame clones only, minus some. Here the sample spans about 120,000 clones, about 83% being singletons. Here the sequenced sample was peripheral blood, taken on day 0 of AZD1222 vaccination. These TCRs come from an adult in good health.

The chain recombines TRBV5-1 with TRBJ1-1; the D gene is possibly TRBD1 (5 bases). The CDR3 sequence is 15 residues long. Deletions cut 0 bases from V and 2 bases from J, with 11 bases between. Germline CDR1 reads SGHRS; CDR2 reads YFSETQ. The CDR3 DNA sequence: TGCGCCAGCAGCTTGGCGGCAGGGATAAACACTGAAGCTTTCTTT. Translating it yields CASSLAAGINTEAFF. Full variable domain (remainder filled in from reference TRBV5-1 and TRBJ1-1): KAGVTQTPRYLIKTRGQQVTLSCSPISGHRSVSWYQQTPGQGLQFLFEYFSETQRNKGNFPGRFSGRQFSNSRSEMNVSTLELGDSALYLCASSLAAGINTEAFFGQGTRLTVV.

The chain joins TRBV6-2 or TRBV6-3 to TRBJ2-7; 8 bases are shared with TRBD1. The CDR3 is 14 residues long. V dropped 0 bases and J dropped 6; count of bases not matched to a gene: 4. CDR1 and CDR2 from the germline V gene are MNHEY and SVGEGT. In DNA, the CDR3 is TGTGCCAGCAGTTACTCCAGGGGGCTTCTCGAGCAGTACTTC. Its translation: CASSYSRGLLEQYF.

A remark on this clone: The same CDR3 can be traced to other DNA sequences in this sample. V usage is TRBV9 and J usage is TRBJ2-7; perhaps TRBD2 as D (5 bases). Trimming shortened V by 0 bases and J by 4 bases, and 14 bases separated the two germline ends. From germline, CDR1 is SGDLS and CDR2 YYNGEE. The CDR3 spans 15 residues. The CDR3 region has the DNA TGTGCCAGCAGCGTAGGGGTTCGGGATCTTTACGAGCAGTACTTC. As protein: CASSVGVRDLYEQYF.

The J gene is TRBJ2-2, the V gene TRBV5-4, with 12 bases matching TRBD2. The ends lost 3 bases at V and 4 bases at J; junction bases unmatched: 7. The CDR3 sequence is 17 residues long. The germline V gene has CDR1 SGHNT and CDR2 YYREEE (reference sequence). Here the CDR3 reads CASSSRLAGDLTGELFF. The CDR3 nucleotides read TGTGCCAGCAGCTCCCGACTAGCGGGAGATCTCACCGGGGAGCTGTTTTTT.

The gene calls are TRBV11-1 and TRBJ1-1; 7 bases map to TRBD1. The CDR3 contains 12 residues. CDR1 is SGHAT, CDR2 FQDESV, per germline (reference sequence). Trimming cost V 9 bases and J 3 bases; bases outside gene matches: 4. Here the CDR3 reads CASGGQYTEAFF. The DNA for the CDR3 is TGTGCCAGTGGGGGACAGTACACTGAAGCTTTCTTT.

This clone appeared once. This sequence joins TRBV6-2 or TRBV6-3 and TRBJ2-7; 9 nucleotides agree with TRBD1. Germline V gives CDR1 MNHEY, CDR2 SVGEGT. The J segment lost 2 bases and the V segment lost 6 bases, leaving 14 bases of the junction unmatched. The CDR3 length is 17 residues. CDR3 region: CASSRIQGAGQTYEQYF. DNA for the CDR3: TGTGCCAGCAGCCGAATACAGGGGGCGGGCCAAACCTACGAGCAGTACTTC.

The rearrangement joins TRBV3-1 (or the pseudogene TRBV3-2) to TRBJ2-3, with 7 positions matching TRBD2. Per the germline V gene, CDR1 is LGHDT and CDR2 is YNNKEL (reference sequence). With 0 bases clipped from V and 6 bases from J, the junction kept 6 bases outside the gene matches. The CDR3 spans 15 residues. In DNA form, the CDR3 reads TGTGCCAGCAGCCAAGAGGGAGGGCCCCGGGATACGCAGTATTTT. Amino acids: CASSQEGGPRDTQYF.

The V and J genes are TRBV29-1 and TRBJ1-1, with TRBD1 identical over 9 bases. This CDR3 has 17 residues. Germline CDR1 SQVTM, CDR2 ANQGSEA. V trimming: 2 bases; J trimming: 5 bases; junction bases outside the gene matches: 15. The CDR3 region has the DNA TGCAGCGTTGAAAGAGGGGGTTGGACAGGGGTATTGACTGAAGCTTTCTTT. It encodes CSVERGGWTGVLTEAFF. Drawing the rest from reference TRBV29-1 and TRBJ1-1, the complete variable domain is SAVISQKPSRDICQRGTSLTIQCQVDSQVTMMFWYRQQPGQSLTLIATANQGSEATYESGFVIDKFPISRPNLTFSTLTVSNMSPEDSSIYLCSVERGGWTGVLTEAFFGQGTRLTVV.

The J gene is TRBJ2-6, the V gene TRBV5-1; 10 bases align to TRBD1. Unmatched junction bases numbered 17, after V lost 1 base and J lost 1 base. This CDR3 has 22 residues. Germline V gives CDR1 SGHRS, CDR2 YFSETQ. The CDR3 here is CASSLIRRDEDRGISGANVLTF. The CDR3 DNA is TGCGCCAGCAGCTTGATTCGCCGAGACGAGGACAGGGGGATATCTGGGGCCAACGTCCTGACTTTC.

The chain combines TRBV30 with TRBJ1-6; perhaps TRBD1 as D (5 bases). Germline values: CDR1 GTSNPN, CDR2 SVGIG (reference sequence). V lost 5 bases and J lost 8, with 10 bases in between. There are 12 residues in the CDR3. As DNA, the CDR3 is TGTGCCTGGGACCGGGGGGATTCACCCCTCCACTTT. Its translation is CAWDRGDSPLHF. Complete variable domain (other parts from reference TRBV30 and TRBJ1-6): SQTIHQWPATLVQPVGSPLSLECTVEGTSNPNLYWYRQAAGRGLQLLFYSVGIGQISSEVPQNLSASRPQDRQFILSSKKLLLSDSGFYLCAWDRGDSPLHFGNGTRLTVT.

V gene TRBV7-3 combines with J gene TRBJ2-6; 8 nucleotides agree with TRBD1. The V gene's germline CDR1 is SGHTA and CDR2 FQGTGA. The CDR3 loop spans 15 amino acids. The V segment lost 5 bases and the J segment 4 bases; nucleotides outside the gene matches: 4. The CDR3 nucleotides read TGTGCCAGCAGCCAGGGGGCAGGAGGGGCCAACGTCCTGACTTTC. This translates into CASSQGAGGANVLTF. Full variable domain (remainder filled in from reference TRBV7-3 and TRBJ2-6): GAGVSQTPSNKVTEKGKYVELRCDPISGHTALYWYRQSLGQGPEFLIYFQGTGAADDSGLPNDRFFAVRPEGSVSTLKIQRTERGDSAVYLCASSQGAGGANVLTFGAGSRLTVL.

J is TRBJ1-6 and V is TRBV11-3; D gene ambiguous. This CDR3 spans 13 amino acids. V was trimmed by 0 bases and J by 10 bases, leaving 7 bases between them. Germline CDR1 is SGHNT and CDR2 is YENEEA. CDR3 region: CASSLDPRSPLHF. CDR3 nucleotides: TGTGCCAGCAGCTTAGATCCACGATCACCCCTCCACTTT.

The chain carries TRBV5-6 and TRBJ1-4; no clear D. The CDR3 spans 15 residues. The germline V gene encodes CDR1 SGHDT and CDR2 YYEEEE. V lost 0 bases to trimming and J lost 4 bases, with 10 bases between them. The CDR3, as DNA: TGTGCCAGCAGCTTGGATGGCCGGAGTAATGAAAAACTGTTTTTT. Its protein product is CASSLDGRSNEKLFF.

This rearrangement joins TRBV29-1 to TRBJ2-5; D uncertain. This CDR3 contains 13 residues. V shed 4 bases and J shed 3 bases, with 12 bases lying between them. From germline, CDR1 is SQVTM and CDR2 ANQGSEA. The CDR3 sequence is CSVGSWLKETQYF. The CDR3 region has the DNA TGCAGCGTTGGAAGCTGGCTGAAAGAGACCCAGTACTTC.

The chain is built from TRBV6-1 and TRBJ2-7; D is unclear. The germline V and J ends were trimmed by 3 bases and 2 bases, with 14 bases remaining between them. Germline V gene sequence: CDR1 MNHNS, CDR2 SASEGT. The CDR3 has 15 residues. In DNA, the CDR3 is TGTGCCAGCAGTGACCCCCGGACGAGGACCTACGAGCAGTACTTC. Translation gives CASSDPRTRTYEQYF.

Only one count was recorded for this clone. This chain joins TRBV7-2 and TRBJ2-1, with D tentatively TRBD1 (6 bases). This CDR3 spans 11 amino acids. V was trimmed by 5 bases and J by 9 bases, leaving 8 bases between them. CDR1 and CDR2 (germline): SGHTA, FQGNSA. The CDR3 nucleotides read TGTGCCAGCAGCGGGACATTTGAGCAGTTCTTC. Its translation is CASSGTFEQFF.

The chain combines TRBV5-1 with TRBJ2-7; possible D gene TRBD1, 6 bases. This CDR3 has 15 residues. Germline loops: CDR1 SGHRS, CDR2 YFSETQ. V was shortened by 5 bases and J by 5 bases, with 20 bases between the two germline ends. This CDR3 reads CASRPQGISGDEQYF. The CDR3 region has the DNA TGCGCCAGCAGGCCCCAGGGGATCAGTGGGGACGAGCAGTACTTC.

The gene calls are TRBV7-8 and TRBJ2-7; 11 bases line up with TRBD2. The germline V gene has CDR1 SGHVS and CDR2 FQNEAQ. The V and J ends lost 2 bases and 2 bases, in that order; junction bases with no gene match: 5. The CDR3 runs 16 residues. The CDR3 DNA reads as TGTGCCAGCAGCTTACTAGCGGGAGGACCCGCCTACGAGCAGTACTTC. This encodes CASSLLAGGPAYEQYF.

This clone showed up just a few times. The J gene is TRBJ1-2, the V gene TRBV24-1; tentatively, D is TRBD1 (5 bases). V was cut by 3 bases and J by 3 bases, with 10 bases left in between. The CDR3 spans 14 residues. Germline V gene lookup returns CDR1 KGHDR and CDR2 SFDVKD. The CDR3 spells CATSDRGTDYGYTF. CDR3 DNA sequence: TGTGCCACCAGTGATCGTGGGACGGACTATGGCTACACCTTC.

This chain uses TRBV28 with TRBJ1-5, with TRBD1 matching 7 bases. The CDR3 contains 15 residues. The germline V gene encodes CDR1 MDHEN and CDR2 SYDVKM. With V trimmed by 3 bases and J by 2 bases, 4 bases remained unmatched. The CDR3 loop is CASSFQGGGNQPQHF. CDR3 sequence (DNA): TGTGCCAGCAGTTTCCAGGGGGGGGGCAATCAGCCCCAGCATTTT.

V usage is TRBV5-4 and J usage is TRBJ1-5; 7 bases are a match to TRBD1. V shed 4 bases, J shed 5 bases, and the junction held 6 bases outside the gene matches. The CDR3 is made up of 14 amino acids. Germline CDR1 reads SGHNT; CDR2 reads YYREEE (reference sequence). The CDR3: CASSMGQTDQPQHF. The CDR3 nucleotides read TGTGCCAGCAGCATGGGACAGACCGATCAGCCCCAGCATTTT. Together with reference TRBV5-4 and TRBJ1-5, the CDR3 gives the full variable domain: ETGVTQSPTHLIKTRGQQVTLRCSSQSGHNTVSWYQQALGQGPQFIFQYYREEENGRGNFPPRFSGLQFPNYSSELNVNALELDDSALYLCASSMGQTDQPQHFGDGTRLSIL.

The genes are TRBV19 and TRBJ2-7, with D tentatively TRBD1 or TRBD2 (5 bases each). This CDR3 region has 14 residues. Germline-derived CDR1 and CDR2 are LNHDA and SQIVND (reference sequence). Deletions cut 3 bases from V and 5 bases from J, with 14 bases between. CDR3 loop: CASSIGGEVNEQYF. CDR3 coding DNA: TGTGCCAGTAGTATTGGGGGAGAGGTGAACGAGCAGTACTTC.

This rearrangement joins TRBV11-2 to TRBJ2-5; TRBD2 matches at 7 bases. V shed 6 bases, J shed 5 bases, and the junction held 3 bases outside the gene matches. The germline CDR1 and CDR2 sequences are SGHAT and FQNNGV. This CDR3 is 12 amino acids long. DNA for the CDR3: TGTGCCAGCAGTCAGGGAGGGGAGACCCAGTACTTC. Its protein product is CASSQGGETQYF.

The gene calls are TRBV27 and TRBJ1-4, with D tentatively TRBD1 (5 bases). The CDR3 length is 16 residues. Deletions cut 3 bases from V and 0 bases from J, with 11 bases between. Germline lookup yields CDR1 MNHEY and CDR2 SMNVEV (reference sequence). The CDR3 nucleotides are TGTGCCAGCAGTTTGCTTGGGGCCGCAACTAATGAAAAACTGTTTTTT. As protein: CASSLLGAATNEKLFF.